These 26 T cell receptor beta chains were all obtained from the same sample, sequenced in a study of Graves' ophthalmopathy and Graves' hyperthyroidism. CDR3 regions of TCR beta were amplified from RNA transcripts. The first round was an RT-PCR with HTBI primers, and the second round was a multiplex PCR. TCRdb redid the calling of the multiplex PCR reads with MiXCR, one entry per CDR3 protein. Here the sample spans some 1.1 million distinct CDR3 sequences, 35% to 45% being singletons. The specimen was peripheral blood or thyroid tissue (not recorded which). These receptors were obtained from an adult man with Graves' hyperthyroidism.

There are many counts of this clonotype. The J gene is TRBJ1-6, the V gene TRBV12-3 or TRBV12-4; 7 bases align to TRBD1. J lost 5 bases, V lost 1 base, and 11 bases had no gene match. The CDR3 covers 18 residues. The CDR3 loop reads CASSLVGYRRGNNSPLHF. For the CDR3, the DNA is TGTGCCAGCAGTTTAGTCGGGTATCGCAGGGGGAATAATTCACCCCTCCACTTT.

Notes on this clonotype: A read error may be the cause here, since a much bigger clone is one base away. The chain is built from TRBV10-3 and TRBJ1-3; 8 bases fit TRBD1. J lost 2 bases, V lost 4 bases, and 19 bases had no gene match. This CDR3 is 20 amino acids long. Germline V CDR1 and CDR2: ENHRY, SYGVKD. For the CDR3, the DNA is TGTGCCATCAGTGTTCAAGGACAGGGAGATAAAGGAGATCCTGGAAACACCATATATTTT. Amino acids: CAISVQGQGDKGDPGNTIYF.

This chain uses TRBV29-1 with TRBJ2-5; D is perhaps TRBD1 or TRBD2 (5 bases each). The DNA end is more similar to TRBJ2-1, so the J call may be wrong. This CDR3 region has 11 residues. Germline V gene lookup returns CDR1 SQVTM and CDR2 ANQGSEA. The CDR3 region is CSVDGANEQFF. CDR3 bases: TGCAGCGTTGACGGGGCTAATGAGCAGTTCTTC.

The chain recombines TRBV7-9 with TRBJ2-3; 10 nucleotides align to TRBD2. Trimming removed 5 bases from V and 0 bases from J; junction bases left unmatched: 17. The CDR3 contains 20 residues. Looked up from germline, CDR1 is SEHNR and CDR2 is FQNEAQ (reference sequence). The CDR3 protein is CASSLDLLAGAGTSTDTQYF. For the CDR3, the DNA is TGTGCCAGCAGCCTAGACTTGCTAGCGGGAGCCGGAACTAGCACAGATACGCAGTATTTT.

V gene TRBV5-6 combines with J gene TRBJ1-1; tentatively, D is TRBD1 (6 bases). The CDR3 loop spans 15 amino acids. Trimming took 4 bases from V and 0 from J, leaving 13 bases between them. Germline CDR1 and CDR2: SGHDT and YYEEEE. DNA for the CDR3: TGTGCCAGCAGCGAGGACAGCCTATTGAACACTGAAGCTTTCTTT. It yields the protein CASSEDSLLNTEAFF.

This clonotype has a handful of counts. The rearrangement links TRBV5-1 to TRBJ2-7; 7 bases map to TRBD1. CDR3 length equals 15 residues. Germline lookup yields CDR1 SGHRS and CDR2 YFSETQ. Trimming took 4 bases from V and 5 from J; bases not matched to a gene: 12. The CDR3 nucleotides are TGCGCCAGCAGCATGTACAGGGGTAGTACTAACGAGCAGTACTTC. This sequence encodes CASSMYRGSTNEQYF.

For this clonotype: This may stem from a read error, because a much larger clone lies one nucleotide away. The gene calls are TRBV24-1 and TRBJ2-5, with TRBD1 as a possible D gene (5 bases). The germline CDR1 and CDR2 sequences are KGHDR and SFDVKD. The CDR3 has 15 residues. This CDR3 is CATSDLAGSSETQCF. The CDR3 bases are TGTGCCACCAGTGATTTGGCAGGGTCATCCGAGACCCAGTGCTTC.

Many counts were recorded for this clonotype. The V call is TRBV9, the J call TRBJ2-7; D is possibly TRBD2 (5 bases). Germline CDR1 is SGDLS and CDR2 is YYNGEE. V lost 6 bases and J 7 bases, leaving 20 bases between the germline ends. The CDR3 totals 14 residues. CDR3 coding DNA: TGTGCCAGCACGGGGAACGACCCGACGGGGGAGCAGTACTTC. Amino acid sequence: CASTGNDPTGEQYF.

A few counts support this clonotype. This chain links TRBV25-1 with TRBJ2-5; D remains ambiguous. V lost 7 bases, J lost 2 bases, and 14 bases lay in between. The CDR3 sequence is 14 residues long. Germline CDR1 and CDR2: MGHDK and SYGVNS. CDR3 sequence: CASTRASEQETQYF. DNA of the CDR3: TGTGCCAGCACCAGAGCCAGCGAGCAAGAGACCCAGTACTTC.

The V and J genes are TRBV7-3 and TRBJ2-5, with D unresolved. Trimming took off 1 base at V and 1 base at J, with 7 bases between the two ends. CDR3 length equals 14 residues. From germline, CDR1 is SGHTA and CDR2 FQGTGA. This CDR3 reads CASSLIAAQETQYF. Here the CDR3 DNA reads TGTGCCAGCAGCTTAATAGCCGCCCAAGAGACCCAGTACTTC.

J is TRBJ2-7 and V is TRBV12-3 or TRBV12-4; 8 nucleotides match TRBD2. V dropped 6 bases and J dropped 2; count of bases not matched to a gene: 6. The CDR3 contains 14 residues. In nucleotides, the CDR3 is TGTGCCAGCAGGTATATGCGGGGGGCCTACGAGCAGTACTTC. Its translation is CASRYMRGAYEQYF.

This clonotype was found a few times. The CDR3: CSVESFQGYTF. Written as DNA, the CDR3 is TGCAGCGTTGAAAGTTTTCAGGGGTACACCTTC. This chain links TRBV29-1 with TRBJ1-2; D is possibly TRBD1 (6 bases). This CDR3 contains 11 residues. Germline CDR1 reads SQVTM; CDR2 reads ANQGSEA. V gave up 2 bases and J gave up 11 bases, with 12 bases separating them. Based on the CDR3 plus reference TRBV29-1 and TRBJ1-2, the full variable domain is SAVISQKPSRDICQRGTSLTIQCQVDSQVTMMFWYRQQPGQSLTLIATANQGSEATYESGFVIDKFPISRPNLTFSTLTVSNMSPEDSSIYLCSVESFQGYTFGSGTRLTVV.

In this sample, this clonotype turned up many times. V is TRBV5-1 and J is TRBJ2-6; D is unresolved. The CDR3 length is 14 residues. The germline V and J ends were trimmed by 0 bases and 2 bases, with 3 bases remaining between them. From germline, CDR1 is SGHRS and CDR2 YFSETQ. The CDR3 region is CASSLATGANVLTF. In nucleotides, the CDR3 is TGCGCCAGCAGCTTGGCTACTGGGGCCAACGTCCTGACTTTC.

At least ten counts were recorded for this clonotype. V usage is TRBV20-1 and J usage is TRBJ1-6; the match to TRBD1 covers 8 bases. This CDR3 contains 14 residues. V lost 6 bases and J lost 8; bases outside the gene matches: 9. Germline V gene data show CDR1 as DFQATT and CDR2 as SNEGSKA (reference sequence). This chain's CDR3 is CSATRTGSDSPLHF. Here the CDR3 DNA reads TGCAGTGCCACAAGGACAGGGTCGGATTCACCCCTCCACTTT.

This clonotype appeared many times. A single base separates this from a much larger clone, so it may be a read error. The chain couples TRBV29-1 to TRBJ2-5; D is uncertain. This CDR3 has 12 residues. Trimming pared 3 bases from V and 5 bases from J, leaving 10 bases between. Germline values: CDR1 SQVTM, CDR2 ANQGSEA. CDR3 coding DNA: TGCAGCGTTGAGACCTGGACGGAGACCCAGTACTTC. Amino acid sequence: CSVETWTETQYF.

This clonotype was seen only once. A much larger clone differs from this one at a single base, so this may be a read error. The chain combines TRBV29-1 with TRBJ1-5; the D is unclear. CDR1 and CDR2 from the germline V gene are SQVTM and ANQGSEA. This CDR3 has 12 amino acids. Between the trimmed V and J ends, which lost 8 bases and 4 bases, there was a span of 12 bases. CDR3 protein: CSIVVGNQPQHF. CDR3 nucleotide sequence: TGCAGCATTGTGGTGGGAAATCAGCCCCAGCATTTT.

For this clonotype: A read error may produce the germline difference seen at one junction end. The chain recombines TRBV2 with TRBJ2-2, with D possibly matching TRBD2 (6 bases). Germline CDR1 reads SNHLY; CDR2 reads FYNNEI. CDR3 size: 14 residues. CDR3 in amino acids: CASSEIADTGELFF. The CDR3 DNA reads as TGCGCCAGCAGTGAGATAGCGGACACCGGGGAGCTGTTTTTT.

Ten or more counts support this clonotype. The rearrangement uses TRBV12-3 or TRBV12-4 and TRBJ1-2, with 8 bases fitting TRBD1. CDR3 length: 12 amino acids. V was clipped by 7 bases and J by 4 bases; unmatched bases: 2. The CDR3 sequence: CASNTGGYGYTF. The CDR3 DNA is TGTGCCAGCAATACAGGGGGCTATGGCTACACCTTC.

This clonotype was seen once. The chain has TRBV29-1 and TRBJ2-1; possibly TRBD2 for D (6 bases). Between the trimmed V and J ends, which lost 3 bases and 13 bases, there was a span of 13 bases. CDR3 length: 11 amino acids. Germline-derived CDR1 and CDR2 are SQVTM and ANQGSEA. The CDR3, as DNA: TGCAGCGTTGAGCGGCGGGGAAATCAGTTCTTC. This codes for CSVERRGNQFF.

On this clonotype itself: The junction does not match germline at one end; this may be a read error. The J gene is TRBJ2-6, the V gene TRBV6-5; the D gene is possibly TRBD2 (5 bases). This CDR3 spans 16 amino acids. The germline gives CDR1 MNHEY, CDR2 SVGAGI. CDR3 region: CASTPRGLSEANVLTF. In DNA form, the CDR3 reads TGTGCCAGCACCCCCCGGGGATTATCTGAGGCCAACGTCCTGACTTTC.

The chain employs TRBV11-2 and TRBJ2-7; 10 nucleotides align to TRBD2. The CDR3 totals 16 residues. Germline V gene data show CDR1 as SGHAT and CDR2 as FQNNGV. V lost 5 bases, J lost 4 bases, and 11 bases stayed unmatched. This CDR3 is CASSPYSGGLPYEQYF. The CDR3 coding sequence is TGTGCCAGCAGCCCTTATAGCGGGGGGCTCCCTTACGAGCAGTACTTC. The whole variable domain, filled in from reference TRBV11-2 and TRBJ2-7, reads EAGVAQSPRYKIIEKRQSVAFWCNPISGHATLYWYQQILGQGPKLLIQFQNNGVVDDSQLPKDRFSAERLKGVDSTLKIQPAKLEDSAVYLCASSPYSGGLPYEQYFGPGTRLTVT.

The CDR3 here is CSARRGGQVGGYTF. The CDR3 bases are TGCAGTGCTAGGAGGGGGGGGCAAGTCGGGGGCTACACCTTC. The gene calls are TRBV20-1 and TRBJ1-2, with D perhaps matching TRBD1 (6 bases). Germline V gene lookup returns CDR1 DFQATT and CDR2 SNEGSKA (reference sequence). The CDR3 is 14 residues long. Trimming stripped 3 bases from V and 8 bases from J, with 19 bases between.

This clonotype was detected many times. The CDR3 coding sequence is TGTGCCAGCAGTTACTCGACAGGGGGTAATGAAAAACTGTTTTTT. Protein sequence: CASSYSTGGNEKLFF. The genes are TRBV6-5 and TRBJ1-4; 9 nucleotides agree with TRBD1. Per germline, CDR1 MNHEY and CDR2 SVGAGI. This CDR3 comprises 15 residues. V dropped 0 bases and J dropped 4; count of bases not matched to a gene: 0.

This clonotype was observed many times. In nucleotides, the CDR3 is TGTGCCAGCAACGATCAGGGGGCGGGGGAGACCCAGTACTTC. Its protein product is CASNDQGAGETQYF. The chain links TRBV6-5 to TRBJ2-5, with 8 bases that match TRBD1. The CDR3 is 14 amino acids. Per germline, CDR1 MNHEY and CDR2 SVGAGI. The trim removed 7 bases at V and 5 bases at J, leaving 9 bases unmatched.

This clonotype was detected ten times or more. The rearrangement uses TRBV9 and TRBJ1-6, with D uncertain. The V end was cut by 5 bases, the J end by 0 bases, with 9 bases between. The CDR3 totals 15 residues. Germline V gene data show CDR1 as SGDLS and CDR2 as YYNGEE. The CDR3 region is CASSTQSSYNSPLHF. The CDR3 DNA is TGTGCCAGCAGTACCCAAAGCTCCTATAATTCACCCCTCCACTTT. Drawing the rest from reference TRBV9 and TRBJ1-6, the complete variable domain is DSGVTQTPKHLITATGQRVTLRCSPRSGDLSVYWYQQSLDQGLQFLIQYYNGEERAKGNILERFSAQQFPDLHSELNLSSLELGDSALYFCASSTQSSYNSPLHFGNGTRLTVT.

This clonotype was counted ten times or more. The chain joins TRBV5-1 to TRBJ1-3, with a tentative D call TRBD1 (5 bases). Germline CDR1 is SGHRS and CDR2 is YFSETQ. CDR3 length equals 15 residues. Deletions cut 6 bases from V and 0 bases from J, with 13 bases between. The CDR3 sequence is CASTFDSLSGNTIYF. CDR3 bases: TGCGCCAGCACCTTTGACAGCCTCTCTGGAAACACCATATATTTT.